The entry below gives a single T cell receptor beta chain sequence along with its context. The antigen is unknown. This entry is derived from a study of cytomegalovirus exposure and HLA in healthy donors. Study at large: Genotyping of roughly 400 donors showed that 70% to 90% belonged to the Caucasian-associated ancestry cluster. Overall study findings and caveats: Within the data, a cluster of highly shared sequence variants was likely a sequencing artifact. Some V segments could not be told apart, so they were left out, TRBV6-2 and TRBV6-3 among them. The dataset shows that most TCR sequences were rare, while some public TCRs occurred in many donors.

Both 60 Vbeta primers and 13 Jbeta primers went into the PCR. This table comes from immunoSEQ multiplex PCR, and its TCRdb copy is limited to in-frame clones, with some not included. The sample contains 95,000 to 130,000 clones, about 59% of which appear only once. Germline CDR1 reads LGHNA; CDR2 reads YSLEER. The CDR3 sequence is 15 residues long. The V and J ends lost 1 base and 7 bases respectively, with 16 bases between them. This TCR was recovered from a woman aged 40 to 50 in good health and CMV-seropositive. The chain joins TRBV4-3 to TRBJ1-2, with D maybe TRBD1 (5 bases). The sequenced material came from PBMCs. CDR3 in amino acids: CASSQVRGGARGYTF. The CDR3 DNA reads as TGCGCCAGCAGCCAAGTGAGGGGCGGGGCGCGTGGCTACACCTTC.